A selection of T cell receptor beta chains follows, all from one sample in a study of blood T cell repertoires in COVID-19. The repertoire was sequenced with immunoSEQ multiplex PCR; TCRdb's copy has only in-frame clones and lacks some. This table has around 300,000 clones, approximately 85% appearing once. The source material was peripheral blood. These TCRs come from a human donor in a cohort sampled during active COVID-19. The CDR3 runs from the conserved cysteine through the conserved F or W. The order of the fields is clone size, J gene, D gene, CDR3 length, V gene, CDR3 protein, CDR3 DNA. The D gene is left open where the match is weak. Size tells how often a clone was seen (once, few, many) or the class of an expanded clone, and some rows leave it out.

>few|TRBJ1-2|TRBD1|13|TRBV6-5
CASSYSTGKGYTF
TGTGCCAGCAGTTACTCGACAGGGAAAGGCTACACCTTC
>-|TRBJ1-1|-|13|TRBV6-5
CASSSGVLAEAFF
TGTGCCAGCAGTTCGGGGGTACTCGCTGAAGCTTTCTTT
>-|TRBJ2-7|TRBD1|15|TRBV30
CAWSLTGVGPYEQYF
TGTGCCTGGAGCTTGACAGGGGTTGGCCCCTACGAGCAGTACTTC
>-|TRBJ1-3|-|15|TRBV30
CAWSYQGLSGNTIYF
TGTGCCTGGAGCTATCAGGGGCTCTCTGGAAACACCATATATTTT
>-|TRBJ2-4|-|12|TRBV2
CASSDEGNIQYF
TGTGCCAGCAGTGATGAGGGAAACATTCAGTACTTC
>-|TRBJ1-3|-|14|TRBV7-2
CASSSLAGYNTIYF
TGTGCCAGCAGCTCCCTCGCAGGGTATAACACCATATATTTT
>-|TRBJ2-1|TRBD1|19|TRBV4-1
CASSPRDRRAQFYYNEQFF
TGCGCCAGCAGCCCACGGGACAGAAGAGCCCAGTTTTATTATAATGAGCAGTTCTTC
>-|TRBJ1-6|-|16|TRBV21-1
CASSNPGQAYNSPLHF
TGTGCCAGCAGCAATCCAGGACAGGCCTATAATTCACCCCTCCACTTT
>-|TRBJ1-2|-|13|TRBV18
CASSPGQKNGYTF
TGTGCCAGCTCACCCGGACAGAAAAATGGCTACACCTTC
>-|TRBJ1-1|-|15|TRBV9
CASKQPPNWATEAFF
TGTGCCAGCAAGCAGCCCCCGAATTGGGCGACTGAAGCTTTCTTT
>-|TRBJ1-5|TRBD1|14|TRBV25-1
CASSGTGANQPQHF
TGTGCCAGCAGTGGTACAGGGGCCAATCAGCCCCAGCATTTT
>-|TRBJ2-3|TRBD1|17|TRBV19
CASRGTGVFYGTDTQYF
TGTGCCAGTAGGGGGACAGGGGTATTTTATGGCACAGATACGCAGTATTTT
>-|TRBJ2-6|-|16|TRBV12-5
CASGLLTSSGANVLTF
TGTGCTAGTGGTTTGCTAACTAGCTCTGGGGCCAACGTCCTGACTTTC
>-|TRBJ2-7|TRBD1|14|TRBV7-9
CASSSGQVNYEQYF
TGTGCCAGCAGCTCGGGACAGGTTAATTACGAGCAGTACTTC
>-|TRBJ1-4|TRBD1|13|TRBV15
CATSRDRGEKLFF
TGTGCCACCAGCAGGGACAGGGGTGAAAAACTGTTTTTT
>-|TRBJ1-2|-|15|TRBV9
CASSVEGTGNYGYTF
TGTGCCAGCAGCGTCGAGGGAACGGGAAACTATGGCTACACCTTC
>-|TRBJ1-2|-|14|TRBV3-1/TRBV3-2
CASSHGGRAGGYTF
TGTGCCAGCAGCCACGGAGGGAGAGCGGGGGGCTACACCTTC
>-|TRBJ1-1|TRBD1|15|TRBV6-5
CASSYQGQVNTEAFF
TGTGCCAGCAGTTACCAGGGACAGGTGAACACTGAAGCTTTCTTT
>-|TRBJ1-1|-|15|TRBV5-1
CASSSAPGVTTEAFF
TGCGCCAGCAGCTCCGCCCCGGGGGTGACCACTGAAGCTTTCTTT
>once|TRBJ2-3|-|15|TRBV7-2
CASSFAGASADTQYF
TGTGCCAGCAGCTTCGCGGGGGCGTCGGCAGATACGCAGTATTTT
>-|TRBJ2-7|-|14|TRBV7-9
CASSPRSLLNEQYF
TGTGCCAGCAGCCCAAGAAGCCTTCTGAACGAGCAGTACTTC
>-|TRBJ1-2|-|15|TRBV4-2
CASSQDWSGGDGYTF
TGTGCCAGCAGCCAAGATTGGTCAGGAGGAGATGGCTACACCTTC